This entry describes one TCR beta chain. This clone was found a few times. Its recognized antigen is unknown. The record has no base qualities; no much larger clone is one base away. The data were obtained in a study of long-term antiretroviral therapy in people with HIV (dated by TCRdb to the early 2020s). For context, the study as a whole: Collection of the earliest samples took place about a decade ahead of the 2015 WHO recommendation for immediate ART, at a time when ART was typically delayed until CD4 counts fell. This retrospective serial study examined whether starting ART and sustained HIV suppression were associated with changes in the composition and diversity of the TRB repertoire in peripheral blood. A total of 150 to 200 cryopreserved PBMC samples were contributed to the cohort by 30 adults with confirmed HIV infection, with samples collected serially over a mean of roughly six years (range 1-12). Among the approximately 30 participants with HIV, eleven to twelve were female. No cross-contamination during QIAcube processing turned up in test extractions that ran a monoclonal T-cell line alongside 25 to 35 polyclonal samples.

The immunoSEQ hsTCRB v3.0 assay was used at survey level resolution to sequence the TRB variable region. TRB sequencing targeted a depth of roughly 40,000-55,000 T-cell genomes per sample. An Illumina MiSeq with a v3 150-cycle kit was used to sequence the pooled TRB libraries. The original methods were these. Repertoire analysis was performed in R inside a reproducible Nextflow workflow that covered QC, data transformation and analysis. Custom analyses were implemented in LymphoSeq2, an R package for AIRR-Seq data exploration. Several samples that produced fewer than 5000 total TRB sequences were removed, so under 200 HIV repertoires were analyzed. Of the roughly 180 retained HIV repertoires, 59 were collected before and 120 to 130 after ART initiation. Repertoires were downsampled to 5000 TRB nucleotide sequences, and summary statistics were averaged over 100 downsampling iterations. Only TRB sequences with CDR3 regions of at least seven amino acids were retained for analysis. Diversity was measured with a Shannon entropy-derived clonality score and the Gini coefficient. In the repertoire networks, any two of the top 5000 CDR3 amino acid sequences were linked whenever the two sequences differed by an edit distance of one. For TRB CDR3 amino acid sequences, antigen specificity groups and MHC restriction were predicted with GLIPH2. Known CMV, EBV, HIV or tissue antigen associations were flagged by matching CDR3 amino acid sequences against VDJdb and McPAS-TCR. Pre-ART, post-ART and control groups were compared with Wilcoxon signed-rank tests and Holm-Bonferroni correction. TCRdb carries this immuneACCESS record with in-frame sequences only. Its versions omit some clonotypes, under half of them owing to an unresolved V gene in the studies checked, with the rest unexplained. Clone size and the V and J calls come from that table; the DNA yielded D and trimming. The sample table shows some 9,700 clones, and 60% to 85% are seen once. Around 21% of the sample lies in the top ten.

Inclusion was restricted to participants for whom at least one PBMC sample before ART initiation and at least two post-ART samples were available. All participants with HIV were treated in the United States of America. Before DNA extraction, cryopreserved samples of roughly 1-10 million PBMC were thawed and washed. At the time of the earliest PBMC sample, participants with HIV were aged between about 20 and 54 years. PBMC samples from each participant spanned 1-4 timepoints before ART initiation and 2-8 timepoints after ART initiation, with a median of 7 samples. For every participant, serial HIV viral load, CD4+ T-cell count, ART history and demographic data were obtained. A Qiagen kit on a QIAcube was used to extract genomic DNA from unsorted PBMC, with samples processed in batches of 12. CDR1 and CDR2 (SEHNR, FQNEAQ) derive from the germline V gene (reference sequence). V trim: 1 base; J trim: 5 bases; unmatched bases: 7. Including the terminal cysteine and phenylalanine, the CDR3 comprises 15 residues. Only the CDR3 part of the read is kept: 45 bases, read in frame from the first base.

The research as a whole found: Limited PBMC availability meant only the TCR beta chain was sequenced, without alpha chain pairing. At every time point, the repertoire was dominated by expanded TRB clones first identified before ART initiation, although this dominance fluctuated and, in many PLHIV, declined after ART. No data were available on ART adherence, viral resistance or therapy changes, limiting inferences about post-ART repertoire changes. ART initiation was associated with a significant increase in TRB diversity, but diversity stayed significantly below transplant donor controls even after long-term ART. Because pre-ART samples had limited cell numbers, unsorted PBMC were profiled rather than sorted CD4+ and CD8+ T cells. HIV repertoires had narrower CDR3 length ranges than controls, and the network structure suggested an antigen-experienced repertoire that shifted only slightly toward naive after ART. Samples dated from about 2003 to 2018, and the ART regimens used may be less effective than current ones.

The sequence was collected from a man aged 35-49 years with HIV. Here the sequenced sample was unsorted PBMCs, taken 1.8 years before starting antiretroviral therapy. This sequence uses TRBV7-9 and TRBJ1-2, with 7 bases matching TRBD1. CDR3 sequence: CASSLDHRGPYGYTF. DNA sequence: TGTGCCAGCAGCTTAGACCACAGGGGTCCTTATGGCTACACCTTC.